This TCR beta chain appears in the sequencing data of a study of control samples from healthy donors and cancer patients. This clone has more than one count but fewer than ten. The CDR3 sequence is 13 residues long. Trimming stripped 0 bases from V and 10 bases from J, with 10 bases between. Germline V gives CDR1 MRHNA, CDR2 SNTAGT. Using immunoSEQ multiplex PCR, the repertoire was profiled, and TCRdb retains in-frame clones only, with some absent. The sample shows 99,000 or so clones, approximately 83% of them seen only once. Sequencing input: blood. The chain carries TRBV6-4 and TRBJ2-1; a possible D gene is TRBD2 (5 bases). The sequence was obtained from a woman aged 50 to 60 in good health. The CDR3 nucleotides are TGTGCCAGCAGTGACTCAGATGGAGGCGAGCAGTTCTTC. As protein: CASSDSDGGEQFF.